The rows below give T cell receptor beta chains drawn from one sample of a study of early T cells in non-severe SARS-CoV-2 infection. TCRdb analysed the 5' RACE reads with MiXCR anew, one entry per CDR3 protein. The sample records around 50,000 distinct CDR3 sequences, approximately 12% being singletons. Material for sequencing was whole blood. The origin of the receptors is an adult who was a healthcare worker with PCR-confirmed SARS-CoV-2 infection or an uninfected control (not recorded which). Both conserved end residues are part of each CDR3. Fields, in order: CDR3 protein, V gene, J gene, clone size. Where a row states a size, it is once, few, many or the class of an expanded clone; other rows omit it.

CDR3aa: CASRGLGRDTQYF
v_gene: TRBV7-6
j_gene: TRBJ2-3
abundance: many

CDR3aa: CASSYLGGLNTGELFF
v_gene: TRBV6-6
j_gene: TRBJ2-2
abundance: many

CDR3aa: CASSALAGRDTQYF
v_gene: TRBV5-1
j_gene: TRBJ2-3
abundance: few

CDR3aa: CASSRDSTDTQYF
v_gene: TRBV5-5
j_gene: TRBJ2-3
abundance: few

CDR3aa: CASTRLVTLFDEQFF
v_gene: TRBV7-9
j_gene: TRBJ2-1
abundance: many

CDR3aa: CASLSAYNEQFF
v_gene: TRBV28
j_gene: TRBJ2-1
abundance: many

CDR3aa: CASSSINGYYGYTF
v_gene: TRBV18
j_gene: TRBJ1-2
abundance: few

CDR3aa: CAIRIRGIAKLGYGYTF
v_gene: TRBV10-3
j_gene: TRBJ1-2
abundance: many

CDR3aa: CSARGGAANTEAFF
v_gene: TRBV20-1
j_gene: TRBJ1-1
abundance: many

CDR3aa: CASSLGGSSEQFF
v_gene: TRBV12-3/TRBV12-4
j_gene: TRBJ2-1
abundance: .

CDR3aa: CASRRGATQPQHF
v_gene: TRBV28
j_gene: TRBJ1-5
abundance: many

CDR3aa: CASRKGTGPYNEQFF
v_gene: TRBV6-5
j_gene: TRBJ2-1
abundance: .

CDR3aa: CRGDRWILNTEAFF
v_gene: TRBV20-1
j_gene: TRBJ1-1
abundance: few

CDR3aa: CASSPILAGVMGSSYNEQFF
v_gene: TRBV14
j_gene: TRBJ2-1
abundance: many

CDR3aa: CSVPPEGPPGETQYF
v_gene: TRBV29-1
j_gene: TRBJ2-5
abundance: few

CDR3aa: CSVARDPPYEQYF
v_gene: TRBV29-1
j_gene: TRBJ2-7
abundance: many

CDR3aa: CASRKGLAGVTYNEQFF
v_gene: TRBV5-5
j_gene: TRBJ2-1
abundance: many

CDR3aa: CASSLVGWLARYEQYF
v_gene: TRBV7-9
j_gene: TRBJ2-7
abundance: few

CDR3aa: CASSLELAGGLNEQFF
v_gene: TRBV7-8
j_gene: TRBJ2-1
abundance: many

CDR3aa: CSARAGTSGNEQFF
v_gene: TRBV20-1
j_gene: TRBJ2-1
abundance: many

CDR3aa: CSATTAYNEKLFF
v_gene: TRBV20-1
j_gene: TRBJ1-4
abundance: .

CDR3aa: CASTDLSYNEQFF
v_gene: TRBV6-6
j_gene: TRBJ2-1
abundance: many

CDR3aa: CSAYDISYEQYF
v_gene: TRBV20-1
j_gene: TRBJ2-7
abundance: few

CDR3aa: CATSDRTSGGYEQFF
v_gene: TRBV24-1
j_gene: TRBJ2-1
abundance: many

CDR3aa: CASSLGRSIGASSYNEQFF
v_gene: TRBV7-2
j_gene: TRBJ2-1
abundance: few

CDR3aa: CASSIRQRELFF
v_gene: TRBV12-3/TRBV12-4
j_gene: TRBJ2-2
abundance: many

CDR3aa: CASSLGRTALDTQYF
v_gene: TRBV7-2
j_gene: TRBJ2-3
abundance: many

CDR3aa: CASSFTGQGAYEQYF
v_gene: TRBV5-1
j_gene: TRBJ2-7
abundance: many

CDR3aa: CASKPRADQPQHF
v_gene: TRBV19
j_gene: TRBJ1-5
abundance: many

CDR3aa: CASSPGTSARNEQFF
v_gene: TRBV9
j_gene: TRBJ2-1
abundance: many

CDR3aa: CATPGSNTGELFF
v_gene: TRBV28
j_gene: TRBJ2-2
abundance: few

CDR3aa: CASSREQGVRNEQFF
v_gene: TRBV12-3/TRBV12-4
j_gene: TRBJ2-1
abundance: few

CDR3aa: CASSFGLGASYEQYF
v_gene: TRBV12-3/TRBV12-4
j_gene: TRBJ2-7
abundance: few

CDR3aa: CASRVDRTGPGYGYTF
v_gene: TRBV2
j_gene: TRBJ1-2
abundance: many

CDR3aa: CATSPGGATEQYF
v_gene: TRBV4-1
j_gene: TRBJ2-7
abundance: once

CDR3aa: CASSGGRSGNTIYF
v_gene: TRBV12-3/TRBV12-4
j_gene: TRBJ1-3
abundance: many

CDR3aa: CASSFRGLAEVNEQFF
v_gene: TRBV11-3
j_gene: TRBJ2-1
abundance: many

CDR3aa: CSARRGRTDTQYF
v_gene: TRBV29-1
j_gene: TRBJ2-3
abundance: .

CDR3aa: CASSQDGHPLYEQYF
v_gene: TRBV7-2
j_gene: TRBJ2-7
abundance: many

CDR3aa: CASSFRSKVQGRSWKGDTQYF
v_gene: TRBV7-2
j_gene: TRBJ2-3
abundance: few

CDR3aa: CASSERVLAKDEQYF
v_gene: TRBV10-1
j_gene: TRBJ2-7
abundance: .

CDR3aa: CASSLQAYQPQHF
v_gene: TRBV2
j_gene: TRBJ1-5
abundance: many

CDR3aa: CAISGTGLVYEQYF
v_gene: TRBV10-3
j_gene: TRBJ2-7
abundance: few

CDR3aa: CASSPDRGYGYTF
v_gene: TRBV11-2
j_gene: TRBJ1-2
abundance: .

CDR3aa: CSARLARGVRGNEQFF
v_gene: TRBV20-1
j_gene: TRBJ2-1
abundance: few

CDR3aa: CAWRNRNTEAFF
v_gene: TRBV30
j_gene: TRBJ1-1
abundance: few

CDR3aa: CASSQGDSGRANEQFF
v_gene: TRBV4-2
j_gene: TRBJ2-1
abundance: few

CDR3aa: CASSQGRVPGDAEAFF
v_gene: TRBV4-1
j_gene: TRBJ1-1
abundance: .

CDR3aa: CAISESVRGGYQPQHF
v_gene: TRBV10-3
j_gene: TRBJ1-5
abundance: .

CDR3aa: CASFPPLNTEAFF
v_gene: TRBV5-1
j_gene: TRBJ1-1
abundance: many

CDR3aa: CASSSTAATNEKLFF
v_gene: TRBV11-2
j_gene: TRBJ1-4
abundance: many

CDR3aa: CSLSHRETQYF
v_gene: TRBV20-1
j_gene: TRBJ2-5
abundance: many

CDR3aa: CASSLSGGNTIYF
v_gene: TRBV7-6
j_gene: TRBJ1-3
abundance: few

CDR3aa: CASSARTGGAIGSYNEQFF
v_gene: TRBV6-5
j_gene: TRBJ2-1
abundance: few

CDR3aa: CSVGGTEAFF
v_gene: TRBV29-1
j_gene: TRBJ1-1
abundance: .

CDR3aa: CASSLNTYGYTF
v_gene: TRBV28
j_gene: TRBJ1-2
abundance: few

CDR3aa: CSVPALSGYTF
v_gene: TRBV29-1
j_gene: TRBJ1-2
abundance: many